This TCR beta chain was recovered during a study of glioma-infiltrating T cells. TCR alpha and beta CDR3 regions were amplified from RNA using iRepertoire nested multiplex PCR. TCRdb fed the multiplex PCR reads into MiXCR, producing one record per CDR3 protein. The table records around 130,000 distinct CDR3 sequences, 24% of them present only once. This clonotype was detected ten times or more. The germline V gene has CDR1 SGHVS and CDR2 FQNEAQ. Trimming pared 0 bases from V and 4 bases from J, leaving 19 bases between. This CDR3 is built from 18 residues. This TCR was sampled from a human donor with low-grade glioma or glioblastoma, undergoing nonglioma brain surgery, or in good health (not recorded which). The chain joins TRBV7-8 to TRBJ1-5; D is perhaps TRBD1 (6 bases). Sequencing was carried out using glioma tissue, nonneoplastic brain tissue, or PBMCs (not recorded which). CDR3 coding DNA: TGTGCCAGCAGCTTAGCGGGCCCCGGGACACCACTAAATCAGCCCCAGCATTTT. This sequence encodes CASSLAGPGTPLNQPQHF.